Shown below are 16 T cell receptor beta chains from a single sample sequenced in a study of T cell responses to AZD1222 COVID-19 vaccine. Data came from immunoSEQ multiplex PCR; TCRdb stores just in-frame clones and leaves some out. There are 160,000 or so clones in the sample; 91% occur only once, and around 1.8% lies in the top ten. Specimen: peripheral blood, collected on day 0 of AZD1222 vaccination. The receptor source for this set is an adult in good health.

The chain joins TRBV28 to TRBJ1-2, with 8 bases identical to TRBD1. Germline lookup yields CDR1 MDHEN and CDR2 SYDVKM. There are 14 residues in the CDR3. Trimming removed 2 bases from V and 4 bases from J; junction bases left unmatched: 3. CDR3 sequence reads: CASSLPRGPYGYTF. In DNA form, the CDR3 reads TGTGCCAGCAGTTTACCCAGGGGGCCCTATGGCTACACCTTC.

The V gene is TRBV7-2, the J gene TRBJ2-7; 10 bases are a match to TRBD2. The CDR3 loop spans 15 amino acids. V was clipped by 0 bases and J by 4 bases; unmatched bases: 3. Germline V lookup: CDR1 SGHTA, CDR2 FQGNSA. CDR3 residues: CASSLATSGPYEQYF. The CDR3 DNA follows: TGTGCCAGCAGCTTAGCGACTAGCGGGCCGTACGAGCAGTACTTC.

The V gene is TRBV5-1, the J gene TRBJ1-6; no firm D call. The V gene lost 4 bases and the J gene lost 1 base, with 9 bases spanning the gap. The CDR3 runs 15 residues. CDR1 SGHRS and CDR2 YFSETQ come from the germline V gene. This CDR3 reads CASSQALSYNSPLHF. CDR3 coding DNA: TGCGCCAGCAGCCAGGCGCTTTCCTATAATTCACCCCTCCACTTT.

The J gene is TRBJ2-2, the V gene TRBV11-3; tentatively, D is TRBD1 (6 bases). Germline V gene data show CDR1 as SGHNT and CDR2 as YENEEA. Trimming took off 5 bases at V and 2 bases at J, with 12 bases between the two ends. The CDR3 totals 15 residues. In nucleotides, the CDR3 is TGTGCCAGCAGCAACCGGGACACTAACACCGGGGAGCTGTTTTTT. Amino acid sequence: CASSNRDTNTGELFF.

J is TRBJ2-3 and V is TRBV9; tentatively, D is TRBD1 (6 bases). Germline assignment: CDR1 SGDLS and CDR2 YYNGEE. V was trimmed by 0 bases and J by 2 bases, leaving 13 bases between them. This CDR3 spans 16 amino acids. The CDR3 region is CASSVAGVGFTDTQYF. The CDR3 bases are TGTGCCAGCAGCGTAGCAGGGGTAGGATTCACAGATACGCAGTATTTT.

The chain links TRBV7-9 to TRBJ1-2; D unresolved. The germline CDR1 and CDR2 sequences are SEHNR and FQNEAQ (reference sequence). Trimming removed 5 bases at V and 8 bases at J, with 21 bases between. The CDR3 contains 15 residues. The CDR3 DNA follows: TGTGCCAGCAGCGCGCTCCTTTTGGAGGAGAACGGCTACACCTTC. This codes for CASSALLLEENGYTF. Combining the CDR3 with reference TRBV7-9 and TRBJ1-2 gives the whole variable domain DTGVSQNPRHKITKRGQNVTFRCDPISEHNRLYWYRQTLGQGPEFLTYFQNEAQLEKSRLLSDRFSAERPKGSFSTLEIQRTEQGDSAMYLCASSALLLEENGYTFGSGTRLTVV.

The rearrangement links TRBV7-9 to TRBJ1-2; tentative D call: TRBD1 (6 bases). Germline values: CDR1 SEHNR, CDR2 FQNEAQ (reference sequence). The ends were cut back, 5 bases at V and 4 bases at J, with 17 bases in the middle. The CDR3 has 15 residues. The CDR3 coding sequence is TGTGCCAGCAGCACGAATCACAGGGAGGTCTATGGCTACACCTTC. Translating it yields CASSTNHREVYGYTF.

V and J are TRBV11-2 and TRBJ2-2, with D possibly being TRBD1 or TRBD2 (6 bases each). The CDR3 contains 15 residues. Trimming removed 6 bases from V and 4 bases from J, with 15 bases in between. Germline lookup yields CDR1 SGHAT and CDR2 FQNNGV. CDR3 region: CASRPTSGATGELFF. CDR3 DNA sequence: TGTGCCAGCAGACCAACGTCGGGGGCCACCGGGGAGCTGTTTTTT.

This clone has just one count. This chain links TRBV15 with TRBJ1-5; maybe TRBD1 (5 bases). The CDR3 totals 13 residues. The germline CDR1 and CDR2 sequences are LNHNV and YYDKDF (reference sequence). V was trimmed by 0 bases and J by 8 bases, leaving 8 bases between them. DNA for the CDR3: TGTGCCACCAGCAGAGATAAGGGGAAGCCCCAGCATTTT. Its translation: CATSRDKGKPQHF.

The rearrangement links TRBV5-6 to TRBJ2-3, with D possibly TRBD1 on 6 matching bases. This CDR3 spans 17 amino acids. CDR1 is SGHDT, CDR2 YYEEEE, per germline. Trimming removed 1 base from V and 7 bases from J, with 22 bases in between. The CDR3 DNA is TGTGCCAGCAGCTTGCGAATAGGACTGGGGGCCGGGAATACGCAGTATTTT. This gives the protein CASSLRIGLGAGNTQYF.

This clone was recorded only once. The rearrangement uses TRBV5-6 and TRBJ1-5; D gene unclear. The CDR3 runs 13 residues. The germline V gene has CDR1 SGHDT and CDR2 YYEEEE. With 4 bases removed from V and 4 bases from J, the gap between germline ends came to 9 bases. In DNA form, the CDR3 reads TGTGCCAGCAGCATCACGGGGAATCAGCCCCAGCATTTT. Its protein product is CASSITGNQPQHF.

V gene TRBV28 combines with J gene TRBJ1-2; possibly TRBD1 for D (5 bases). The CDR3 has 14 residues. CDR1 is MDHEN and CDR2 is SYDVKM in the germline V gene. The V end lost 5 bases, the J end lost 10 bases, and 20 bases lay between the germline ends. The CDR3 nucleotides are TGTGCCAGCAGTATGACCTCGACAGTGCCGAACTACACCTTC. Protein sequence: CASSMTSTVPNYTF.

The V call is TRBV6-1, the J call TRBJ1-6; the D is unclear. CDR3 length: 16 amino acids. Germline CDR1 reads MNHNS; CDR2 reads SASEGT. Deletions cut 3 bases from V and 0 bases from J, with 9 bases between. For the CDR3, the DNA is TGTGCCAGCAGTGAGAGCCCCAGCTCCTATAATTCACCCCTCCACTTT. This translates into CASSESPSSYNSPLHF.

This clone has a single count. The chain employs TRBV18 and TRBJ2-7; D tentatively reads TRBD1 or TRBD2 (6 bases each). Trimming stripped 0 bases from V and 7 bases from J, with 13 bases between. CDR3 length: 14 residues. Germline V CDR1 and CDR2: KGHSH, LQKENI. The CDR3 here is CASSPPTGAGEQYF. CDR3 DNA sequence: TGTGCCAGCTCACCACCGACGGGGGCGGGGGAGCAGTACTTC.

CDR3 in amino acids: CAWRRPDYGYTF. CDR3 DNA sequence: TGTGCCTGGAGACGACCGGACTATGGCTACACCTTC. The rearrangement uses TRBV30 and TRBJ1-2; D remains unclear. CDR1 is GTSNPN and CDR2 is SVGIG in the germline V gene (reference sequence). The CDR3 extends over 12 amino acids. With 3 bases removed from V and 3 bases from J, the gap between germline ends came to 8 bases. Looking up the rest from reference TRBV30 and TRBJ1-2 gives the full variable domain: SQTIHQWPATLVQPVGSPLSLECTVEGTSNPNLYWYRQAAGRGLQLLFYSVGIGQISSEVPQNLSASRPQDRQFILSSKKLLLSDSGFYLCAWRRPDYGYTFGSGTRLTVV.

The rearrangement uses TRBV6-5 and TRBJ2-1; D is uncertain. The CDR3 consists of 11 residues. Germline-derived CDR1 and CDR2 are MNHEY and SVGAGI. V was cut by 4 bases and J by 7 bases, with 5 bases left in between. In nucleotides, the CDR3 is TGTGCCAGCAGTTCTATAAATGAGCAGTTCTTC. Encoded protein: CASSSINEQFF.